This T cell receptor beta chain was obtained from a study of response to subunit inactivated influenza vaccine. Study-level results: The authors proposed limited new T cell recruitment per seasonal influenza vaccination.

Each CDR3 protein is one row after TCRdb ran MiXCR on the RT-PCR reads. Of about 780,000 distinct CDR3 sequences listed, about 18% are singletons. Germline V gene sequence: CDR1 MRHNA, CDR2 SNTAGT. The V gene end was trimmed by 5 bases and the J gene end by 4 bases; junction bases not matched to a gene: 5. This CDR3 has 15 residues. This clonotype occurred a few times. As yet, its antigen is unknown. The TCR sequence derives from a man between 45 and 60 years old who received an inactivated influenza vaccine. The chain combines TRBV6-4 with TRBJ2-2, with 9 positions matching TRBD1. Sample: PBMCs from blood, taken 4 to 6 days after vaccination. CDR3 in DNA: TGTGCCAGCAGTCCACAGGGGGCGAGCACCGGGGAGCTGTTTTTT. It translates to CASSPQGASTGELFF.